These T cell receptor beta chains were read from a single sample in a study of cytomegalovirus exposure and HLA in healthy donors. Here immunoSEQ multiplex PCR was the method, and the copy in TCRdb shows in-frame clones only, minus some. The repertoire holds approximately 120,000 clones, with roughly a tenth as singletons. The sample taken for sequencing was PBMCs. Receptor source: a woman younger than 30 in good health and CMV-seropositive. Both conserved end residues are part of each CDR3. D genes are given only for firm matches. A row's size may be missing; if present it is once, few, many or a size class.

length: 16
J: TRBJ2-2
D: TRBD2
V: TRBV5-4
size: -
CDR3: CASSLSAGGPFGELFF
DNA: TGTGCCAGCAGCTTATCAGCGGGAGGGCCTTTCGGGGAGCTGTTTTTT

length: 13
J: TRBJ1-2
D: TRBD1
V: TRBV25-1
size: -
CDR3: CASRTGQHYGYTF
DNA: TGTGCCAGCAGGACGGGACAGCACTATGGCTACACCTTC

length: 15
J: TRBJ1-1
D: -
V: TRBV28
size: -
CDR3: CASSPGDGRNTEAFF
DNA: TGTGCCAGCAGCCCTGGAGACGGAAGGAACACTGAAGCTTTCTTT

length: 13
J: TRBJ1-1
D: -
V: TRBV1
size: few
CDR3: CTSSQEGGTEAFF
DNA: TGCACCAGCAGCCAAGAGGGGGGGACTGAAGCTTTCTTT

length: 15
J: TRBJ2-7
D: TRBD2
V: TRBV27
size: few
CDR3: CASSLSGRVSYEQYF
DNA: TGTGCCAGCAGTCTAAGCGGGAGGGTCTCCTACGAGCAGTACTTC

length: 14
J: TRBJ1-1
D: -
V: TRBV9
size: few
CDR3: CASSGVGGNTEAFF
DNA: TGTGCCAGCAGCGGGGTTGGAGGGAACACTGAAGCTTTCTTT

length: 15
J: TRBJ2-7
D: TRBD2
V: TRBV5-5
size: few
CDR3: CASSLTGTSAYEQYF
DNA: TGTGCCAGCAGTCTTACCGGGACTAGCGCTTACGAGCAGTACTTC

length: 17
J: TRBJ2-2
D: TRBD2
V: TRBV4-1
size: -
CDR3: CASSQHPGTSVPGELFF
DNA: TGCGCCAGCAGCCAGCATCCCGGGACTAGCGTCCCCGGGGAGCTGTTTTTT

length: 14
J: TRBJ2-2
D: -
V: TRBV7-2
size: few
CDR3: CASSLFRNTGELFF
DNA: TGTGCCAGCAGCTTATTCCGGAACACCGGGGAGCTGTTTTTT

length: 16
J: TRBJ2-2
D: TRBD2
V: TRBV11-2
size: few
CDR3: CASSSYTSGNTGELFF
DNA: TGTGCCAGCAGCTCATATACTAGCGGGAACACCGGGGAGCTGTTTTTT

length: 14
J: TRBJ2-2
D: -
V: TRBV27
size: few
CDR3: CASSPMGRQGELFF
DNA: TGTGCCAGCAGCCCTATGGGCCGTCAGGGGGAGCTGTTTTTT

length: 14
J: TRBJ1-4
D: -
V: TRBV15
size: few
CDR3: CATSTRQANEKLFF
DNA: TGTGCCACCAGCACGAGACAGGCTAATGAAAAACTGTTTTTT